One sample yielded the 4 T cell receptor beta chains listed below, sequenced in a study of T cell responses to AZD1222 COVID-19 vaccine. Sequencing was performed with immunoSEQ multiplex PCR; in TCRdb, only in-frame clones are kept and a portion is missing. The top ten hold 6% to 7.5% of the sample, which has 130,000 or so clones, 90% seen once. Material: peripheral blood, obtained on day 0 of AZD1222 vaccination. The receptors were sampled from an adult in good health.

Here the CDR3 reads CASSVGQGTDTQYF. In DNA, the CDR3 is TGTGCCAGCAGCGTTGGACAGGGCACAGATACGCAGTATTTT. The V gene is TRBV9, the J gene TRBJ2-3, with TRBD1 matching over 7 bases. V shed 2 bases, J shed 1 base, and the junction held 1 base outside the gene matches. Germline-derived CDR1 and CDR2 are SGDLS and YYNGEE. The CDR3 spans 14 residues.

CDR3 bases: TGTGCCAGCAGCGGGCAGGGGGCGCCTTCCGGGGCCACAATCGGGGAGCTGTTTTTT. It encodes CASSGQGAPSGATIGELFF. The gene calls are TRBV7-9 and TRBJ2-2; 8 nucleotides match TRBD1. The CDR3 sequence is 19 residues long. Trimming took 5 bases from V and 7 from J; bases not matched to a gene: 21. Germline lookup yields CDR1 SEHNR and CDR2 FQNEAQ (reference sequence). Full variable domain (missing parts from reference TRBV7-9 and TRBJ2-2): DTGVSQNPRHKITKRGQNVTFRCDPISEHNRLYWYRQTLGQGPEFLTYFQNEAQLEKSRLLSDRFSAERPKGSFSTLEIQRTEQGDSAMYLCASSGQGAPSGATIGELFFGEGSRLTVL.

The chain couples TRBV10-2 to TRBJ1-5; a possible D gene is TRBD1 (5 bases). CDR1 is WSHSY, CDR2 SAAADI, per germline. The CDR3 totals 14 residues. Trimming removed 4 bases from V and 8 bases from J, with 15 bases in between. The CDR3 DNA reads as TGCGCCAGCAGTGCGGCAGGGCGAGGGGAGCCCCAGCATTTT. Translating it yields CASSAAGRGEPQHF.

The chain uses TRBV28 and TRBJ2-2; unclear D gene. Germline V CDR1 and CDR2: MDHEN, SYDVKM. The V gene lost 2 bases and the J gene lost 6 bases, with 4 bases spanning the gap. CDR3 size: 12 residues. The CDR3 nucleotides read TGTGCCAGCAGTTTAATCCCCGGGGAGCTGTTTTTT. This translates into CASSLIPGELFF.